This paragraph reports one T cell receptor (beta chain). Antigen: not known. This sample is part of a study of blood T cells in healthy people across ages. Overall study context: About one barcoded beta molecule was captured per two T cells (by template switching). Study conclusions and caveats: Observed TCR beta diversity per million T cells went down as age went up. This fall followed a roughly linear course with age. Estimates based on one million T cells were treated as lower bounds.

Trimming stripped 2 bases from V and 6 bases from J, with 14 bases between. Germline CDR1 reads GTSNPN; CDR2 reads SVGIG (reference sequence). The CDR3 runs to 14 residues. Using a J-beta primer mix together with a sample-barcoded 5' primer, a second PCR was run for about 6 to 11 cycles. All cDNA molecules were each tagged by a template-switch adaptor with 12 random nucleotides. TCRdb independently ran MiXCR on the 5' RACE reads; one entry per CDR3 protein. Of 700,000 to 1,000,000 distinct CDR3 sequences in the sample, around 45% were seen once. This receptor was taken from a man in his sixties in good health. Sequenced: blood. This chain links TRBV30 with TRBJ2-1; D perhaps matches TRBD1 (6 bases). The chain's CDR3 is CAWSPRGDRNEQFF. The CDR3 DNA reads as TGTGCCTGGAGTCCCAGGGGCGACCGCAATGAGCAGTTCTTC.